The sequence of this T cell receptor beta chain was determined in a study of radiotherapy plus CTLA-4 blockade in lung cancer. Study-level background: There were objective responses in 18% of patients, and around 31% had disease control.

CTLA-4 blockade using ipilimumab, together with focal radiation, was received by patients with chemo-refractory metastatic non-small-cell lung cancer. Produced via immunoSEQ multiplex PCR; TCRdb's table is partial and in-frame only. Among roughly 110,000 clones listed, 70% to 85% were seen once. This clone appeared a few times. Trimming removed 5 bases from V and 5 bases from J, with 13 bases in between. This CDR3 contains 14 residues. Germline V lookup: CDR1 PRHDT, CDR2 FYEKMQ (reference sequence). This receptor was identified in a human donor with non-small cell lung cancer that progressed on radiotherapy plus ipilimumab. Some clones in this sample may be carry-over from other donors' samples. The material was peripheral blood, obtained from a patient treated with radiotherapy plus ipilimumab. This chain connects TRBV13 to TRBJ1-5; TRBD1 is a possible D gene (6 bases). Written as DNA, the CDR3 is TGTGCCAGCAGCAAACAGGGTTGGGATCAGCCCCAGCATTTT. Protein: CASSKQGWDQPQHF.